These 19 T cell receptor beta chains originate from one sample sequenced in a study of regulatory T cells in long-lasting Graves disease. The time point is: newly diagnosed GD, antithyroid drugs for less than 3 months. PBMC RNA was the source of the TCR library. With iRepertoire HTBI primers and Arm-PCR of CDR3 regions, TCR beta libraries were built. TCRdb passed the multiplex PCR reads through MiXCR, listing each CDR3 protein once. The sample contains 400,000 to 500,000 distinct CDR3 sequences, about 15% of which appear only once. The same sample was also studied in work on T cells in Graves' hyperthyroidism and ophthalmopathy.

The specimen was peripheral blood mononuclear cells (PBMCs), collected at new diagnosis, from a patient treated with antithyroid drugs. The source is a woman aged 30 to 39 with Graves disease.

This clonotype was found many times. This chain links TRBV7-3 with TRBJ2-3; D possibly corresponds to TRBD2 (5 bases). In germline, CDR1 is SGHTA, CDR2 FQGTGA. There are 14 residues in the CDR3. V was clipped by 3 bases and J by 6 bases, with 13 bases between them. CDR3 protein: CASSFSGGWDTQYF. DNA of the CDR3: TGTGCCAGCAGCTTTTCGGGCGGGTGGGATACGCAGTATTTT.

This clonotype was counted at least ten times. DNA of the CDR3: TGTGCCAGCTCACCTGGACAGGGGGCTAGGACTGAAGCTTTCTTT. This translates into CASSPGQGARTEAFF. This chain joins TRBV18 and TRBJ1-1, with 11 positions matching TRBD1. This CDR3 comprises 15 residues. Germline lookup yields CDR1 KGHSH and CDR2 LQKENI. V trimming: 3 bases; J trimming: 5 bases; junction bases outside the gene matches: 5.

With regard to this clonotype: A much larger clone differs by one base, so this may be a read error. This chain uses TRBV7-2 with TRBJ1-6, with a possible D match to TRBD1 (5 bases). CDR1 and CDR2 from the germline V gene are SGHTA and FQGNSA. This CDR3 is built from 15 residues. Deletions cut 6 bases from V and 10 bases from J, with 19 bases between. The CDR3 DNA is TGTGCCAGCAGACAGCCAGGGATATTCAACTCACCCCTCCACTTT. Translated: CASRQPGIFNSPLHF.

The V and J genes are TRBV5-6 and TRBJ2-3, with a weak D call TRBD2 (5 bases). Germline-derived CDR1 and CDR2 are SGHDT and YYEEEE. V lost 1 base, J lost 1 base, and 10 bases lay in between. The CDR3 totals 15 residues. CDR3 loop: CASSLIRTGTDTQYF. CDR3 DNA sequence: TGTGCCAGCAGCTTGATCAGGACTGGCACAGATACGCAGTATTTT.

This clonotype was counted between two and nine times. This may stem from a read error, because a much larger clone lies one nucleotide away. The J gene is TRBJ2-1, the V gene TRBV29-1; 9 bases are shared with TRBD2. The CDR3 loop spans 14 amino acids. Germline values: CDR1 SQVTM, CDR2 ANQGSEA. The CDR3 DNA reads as TGCAGCGGGGCCAATAGCGGGAGAGGAAATGAGCAGTCCTTC. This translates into CSGANSGRGNEQSF.

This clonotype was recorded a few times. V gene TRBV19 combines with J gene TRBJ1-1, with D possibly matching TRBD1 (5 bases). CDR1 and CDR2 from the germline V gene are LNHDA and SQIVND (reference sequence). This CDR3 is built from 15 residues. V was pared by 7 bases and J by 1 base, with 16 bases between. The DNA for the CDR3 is TGTGCCAGTAATACAGGCCAAGACGGGAACACTGAAGCTTTCTTT. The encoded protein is CASNTGQDGNTEAFF.

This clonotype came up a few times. The CDR3 sequence: CASSYRDLANEQFF. The CDR3 DNA reads TGTGCCAGCAGTTACCGGGACTTGGCCAATGAGCAGTTCTTC. The rearrangement joins TRBV6-2 or TRBV6-3 to TRBJ2-1; perhaps TRBD2 as D (6 bases). This CDR3 region has 14 residues. The V and J ends lost 2 bases and 6 bases respectively, with 11 bases between them. CDR1 MNHEY and CDR2 SVGEGT come from the germline V gene.

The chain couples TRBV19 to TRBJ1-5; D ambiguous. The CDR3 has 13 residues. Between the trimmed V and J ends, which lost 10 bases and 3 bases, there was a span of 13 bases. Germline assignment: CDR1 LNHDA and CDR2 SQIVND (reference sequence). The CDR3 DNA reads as TGTGCCACCTCGGGAACTTTCAATCAGCCCCAGCATTTT. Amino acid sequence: CATSGTFNQPQHF.

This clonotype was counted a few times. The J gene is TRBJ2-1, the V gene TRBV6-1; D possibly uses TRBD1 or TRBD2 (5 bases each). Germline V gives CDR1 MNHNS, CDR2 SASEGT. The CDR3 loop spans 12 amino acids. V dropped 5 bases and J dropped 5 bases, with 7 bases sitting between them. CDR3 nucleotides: TGTGCCAGCAGTCGGGACGACAATGAGCAGTTCTTC. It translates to CASSRDDNEQFF.

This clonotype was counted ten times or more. The CDR3 is CSVVWGADTQYF. DNA of the CDR3: TGCAGCGTTGTGTGGGGGGCAGATACGCAGTATTTT. The chain links TRBV29-1 to TRBJ2-3; the D gene is possibly TRBD2 (6 bases). Germline lookup yields CDR1 SQVTM and CDR2 ANQGSEA. Trimming left V 4 bases short and J 4 bases short, with 9 bases between. CDR3 length: 12 amino acids.

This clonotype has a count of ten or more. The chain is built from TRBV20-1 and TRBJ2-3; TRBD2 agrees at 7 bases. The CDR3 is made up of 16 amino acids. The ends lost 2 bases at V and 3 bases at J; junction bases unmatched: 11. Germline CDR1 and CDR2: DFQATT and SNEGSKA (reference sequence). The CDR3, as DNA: TGCAGTGCTAGATCACCGCGGGGAGGGACTACAGATACGCAGTATTTT. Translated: CSARSPRGGTTDTQYF.

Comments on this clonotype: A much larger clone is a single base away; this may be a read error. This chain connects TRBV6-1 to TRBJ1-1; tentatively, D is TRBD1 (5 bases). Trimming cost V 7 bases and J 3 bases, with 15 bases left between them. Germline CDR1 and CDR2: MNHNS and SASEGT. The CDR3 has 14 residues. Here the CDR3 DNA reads TGTGCCAGCAAAGACCCGACAGTCGACACTGAAGCTTTCTTT. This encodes CASKDPTVDTEAFF.

CDR3 region: CSARDLLGNGNTIYF. CDR3 DNA: TGCAGTGCTAGAGATTTATTGGGGAATGGAAACACCATATATTTT. The rearrangement joins TRBV20-1 to TRBJ1-3; D not resolved. Germline CDR1 is DFQATT and CDR2 is SNEGSKA (reference sequence). The V gene lost 0 bases and the J gene lost 3 bases, with 12 bases spanning the gap. This CDR3 spans 15 amino acids.

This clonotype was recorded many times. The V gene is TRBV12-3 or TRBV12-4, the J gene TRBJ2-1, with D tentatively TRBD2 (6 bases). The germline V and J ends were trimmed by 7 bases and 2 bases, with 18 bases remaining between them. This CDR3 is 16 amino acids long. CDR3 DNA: TGTGCCAGCACCCCTCCCGGGACTGAAGCCTACAATGAGCAGTTCTTC. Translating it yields CASTPPGTEAYNEQFF.

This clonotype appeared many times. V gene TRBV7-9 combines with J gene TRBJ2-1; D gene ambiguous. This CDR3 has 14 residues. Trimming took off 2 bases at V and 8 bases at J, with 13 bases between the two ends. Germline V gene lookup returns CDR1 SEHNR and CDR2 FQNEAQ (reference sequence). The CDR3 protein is CASSLRNSDDEQFF. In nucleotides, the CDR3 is TGTGCCAGCAGCTTAAGGAACAGCGACGATGAGCAGTTCTTC.

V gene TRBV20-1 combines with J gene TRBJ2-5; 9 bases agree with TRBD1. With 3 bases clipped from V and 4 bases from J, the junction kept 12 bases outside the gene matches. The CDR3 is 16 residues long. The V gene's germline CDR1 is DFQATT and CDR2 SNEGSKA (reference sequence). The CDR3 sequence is CSASSGTGQIIETQYF. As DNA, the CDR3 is TGCAGTGCTAGCAGTGGGACAGGGCAGATTATAGAGACCCAGTACTTC.

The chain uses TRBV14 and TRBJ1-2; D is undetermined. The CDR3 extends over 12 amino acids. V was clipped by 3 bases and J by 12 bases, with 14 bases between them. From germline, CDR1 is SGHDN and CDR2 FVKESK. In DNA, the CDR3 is TGTGCCAGCAGCCAGACCGGCTACAGCCACACCTTC. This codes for CASSQTGYSHTF.

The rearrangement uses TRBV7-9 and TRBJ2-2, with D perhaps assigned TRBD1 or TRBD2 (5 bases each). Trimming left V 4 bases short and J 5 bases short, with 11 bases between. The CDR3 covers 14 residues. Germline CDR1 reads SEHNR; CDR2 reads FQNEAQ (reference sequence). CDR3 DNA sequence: TGTGCCAGCAGCTCTCGGGGCCAAACCGGGGAGCTGTTTTTT. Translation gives CASSSRGQTGELFF.

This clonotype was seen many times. CDR3 region: CSAPGLGGYNEQFF. Here the CDR3 DNA reads TGCAGTGCCCCCGGCCTAGGCGGATACAATGAGCAGTTCTTC. V is TRBV20-1 and J is TRBJ2-1; D is undetermined. CDR1 DFQATT and CDR2 SNEGSKA come from the germline V gene (reference sequence). CDR3 size: 14 residues. V shed 6 bases and J shed 4 bases, with 16 bases lying between them.